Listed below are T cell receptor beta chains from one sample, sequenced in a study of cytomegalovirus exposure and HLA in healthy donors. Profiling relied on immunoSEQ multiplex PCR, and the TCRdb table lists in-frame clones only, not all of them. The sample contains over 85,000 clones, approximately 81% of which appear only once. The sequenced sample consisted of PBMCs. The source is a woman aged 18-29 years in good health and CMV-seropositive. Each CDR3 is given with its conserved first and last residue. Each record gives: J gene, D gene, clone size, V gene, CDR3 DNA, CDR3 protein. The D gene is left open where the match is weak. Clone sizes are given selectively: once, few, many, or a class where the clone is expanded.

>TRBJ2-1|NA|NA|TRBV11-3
TGTGCCAGCAGCTCAACCGGGACATTGGTCTACAATGAGCAGTTCTTC
CASSSTGTLVYNEQFF
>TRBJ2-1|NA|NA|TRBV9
TGTGCCAGCAGCGTAGCAGGTGGGCAGGGTTTGTCCTACAATGAGCAGTTCTTC
CASSVAGGQGLSYNEQFF
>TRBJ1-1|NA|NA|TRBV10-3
TGTGCCATCATCCAGGGCACTGAAGCTTTCTTT
CAIIQGTEAFF
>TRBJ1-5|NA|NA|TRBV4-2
TGTGCCAGCAGCCCGGACAGCTTTTATAGCAATCAGCCCCAGCATTTT
CASSPDSFYSNQPQHF
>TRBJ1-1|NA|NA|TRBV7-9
TGTGCCAGCAGCCTGGGACATCTAGGAGAGCACACTGAAGCTTTCTTT
CASSLGHLGEHTEAFF
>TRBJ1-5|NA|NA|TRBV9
TGTGCCAGCAGCCCTTCCGGACAGCCCCATCAGCCCCAGCATTTT
CASSPSGQPHQPQHF
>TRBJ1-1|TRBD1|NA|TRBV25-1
TGTGCCAGCAGTTCACCGACAGGGGAAGGCACTGAAGCTTTCTTT
CASSSPTGEGTEAFF
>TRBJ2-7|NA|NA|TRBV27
TGTGCCAGCAGTTTTGTGGGAGTACCTACCTACGAGCAGTACTTC
CASSFVGVPTYEQYF
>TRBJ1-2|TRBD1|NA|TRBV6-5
TGTGCCAGCAGTCTAGGGACAGACAACTATGGCTACACCTTC
CASSLGTDNYGYTF
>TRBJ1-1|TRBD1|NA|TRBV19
TGTGCCAGTAGGAGGACAGGCCCAGGGAGCACTGAAGCTTTCTTT
CASRRTGPGSTEAFF
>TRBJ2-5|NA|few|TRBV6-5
TGTGCCAGCAGTTACGGCGGGGAGCAAGAGACCCAGTACTTC
CASSYGGEQETQYF
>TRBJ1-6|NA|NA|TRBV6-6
TGTGCCAGCAGTACCTCAGGGGCCGGCTATAATTCACCCCTCCACTTT
CASSTSGAGYNSPLHF
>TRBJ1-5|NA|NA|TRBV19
TGTGCCAGTAGGCCGACGGGATACAGCAATCAGCCCCAGCATTTT
CASRPTGYSNQPQHF
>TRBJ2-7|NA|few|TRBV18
TGTGCCAGCTCGCCTCAGGGTGCCGAGCAGTACTTC
CASSPQGAEQYF
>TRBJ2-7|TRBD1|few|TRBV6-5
TGTGCCAGCAGTTGGTCAGGGGGCTTATCCTACGAGCAGTACTTC
CASSWSGGLSYEQYF
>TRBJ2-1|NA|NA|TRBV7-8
TGTGCCAGCAGCTTACGTTCCCTGAGCTCCTACAATGAGCAGTTCTTC
CASSLRSLSSYNEQFF
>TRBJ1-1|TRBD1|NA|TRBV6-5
TGTGCCAGCAGTTACTCCGGACAGGTGAACACTGAAGCTTTCTTT
CASSYSGQVNTEAFF
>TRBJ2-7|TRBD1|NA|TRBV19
TGTGCCAGTAGTATCCTTCCCGGGGACAGGGCCGAGCAGTACTTC
CASSILPGDRAEQYF
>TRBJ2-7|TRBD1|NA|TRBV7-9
TGTGCCAGCAGGAGCGACCAAGGGGGCAGGGTAACCTACGAGCAGTACTTC
CASRSDQGGRVTYEQYF
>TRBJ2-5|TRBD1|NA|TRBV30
TGTGCCTGGGGACAGGGCCCGGCGGCCCAGTACTTC
CAWGQGPAAQYF
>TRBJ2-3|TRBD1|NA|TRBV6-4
TGTGCCAGCGGACCGGGACAGGGCACAGATACGCAGTATTTT
CASGPGQGTDTQYF
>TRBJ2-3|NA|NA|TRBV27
TGTGCCAGCAGTTCACAGGTCACAGATACGCAGTATTTT
CASSSQVTDTQYF
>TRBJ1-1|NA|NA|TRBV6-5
TGTGCCAGCAGTTTTGGTCTTCGGGGGGGAGCTTTCTTT
CASSFGLRGGAFF
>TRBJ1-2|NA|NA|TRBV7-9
TGTGCCAGCTTAGGGGACAACCACTATGGCTACACCTTC
CASLGDNHYGYTF
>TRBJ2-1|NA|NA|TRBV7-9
TGTGCCAGCAGCTTAAATGGCCTAGCAGAGGAGCAGTTCTTC
CASSLNGLAEEQFF
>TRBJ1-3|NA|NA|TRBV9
TGTGCCAGCAGCGTAATAGAGGACACCATATATTTT
CASSVIEDTIYF
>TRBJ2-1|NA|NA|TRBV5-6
TGTGCCAGCAGCTTGGTTCCACAGTACAATGAGCAGTTCTTC
CASSLVPQYNEQFF
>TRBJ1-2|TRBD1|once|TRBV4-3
TGCGCCAGCAGCCGAGCCGGGACAGGGGGCGCGAGCTATGGCTACACCTTC
CASSRAGTGGASYGYTF
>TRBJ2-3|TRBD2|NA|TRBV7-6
TGTGCCAGCAGCAGCCTAGCGGGGGGGACAGATACGCAGTATTTT
CASSSLAGGTDTQYF
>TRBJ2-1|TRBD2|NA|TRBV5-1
TGCGCCAGCAGCTCGGGGGGGCCGAACAATGAGCAGTTCTTC
CASSSGGPNNEQFF
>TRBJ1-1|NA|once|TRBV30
TGTGCCTGGATAGGATCGGGGAACACTGAAGCTTTCTTT
CAWIGSGNTEAFF
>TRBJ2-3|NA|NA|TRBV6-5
TGTGCCAGCAGTTACTTAGTGAGCACAGATACGCAGTATTTT
CASSYLVSTDTQYF
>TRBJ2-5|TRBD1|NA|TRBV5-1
TGCGCCAGCACCGTGTCGCCCGGGACAGGGGGAGAGACCCAGTACTTC
CASTVSPGTGGETQYF
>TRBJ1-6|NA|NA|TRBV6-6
TGTGCCAGCAGGAATACAGGACGCAACGATAATTCACCCCTCCACTTT
CASRNTGRNDNSPLHF
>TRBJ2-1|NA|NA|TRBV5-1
TGCGCCAGCAGCTTTGGTACTAGTGGGTTAGGAGAGCAGTTCTTC
CASSFGTSGLGEQFF
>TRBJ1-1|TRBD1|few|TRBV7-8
TGTGCCAGCAGCTTAGAACAGGGGGCTCGAACTGAAGCTTTCTTT
CASSLEQGARTEAFF
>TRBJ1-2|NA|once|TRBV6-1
TGTGCCAGCACCCCCCCGGGGTGGGGCTACACCTTC
CASTPPGWGYTF
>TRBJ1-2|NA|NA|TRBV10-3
TGTGCCATCAGTGTCGGGGGTTTGAATGGCTACACCTTC
CAISVGGLNGYTF
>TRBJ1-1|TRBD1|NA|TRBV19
TGTGCCAGTAGTATAGGTTGGACAGGAATGAACACTGAAGCTTTCTTT
CASSIGWTGMNTEAFF
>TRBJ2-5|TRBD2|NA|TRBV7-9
TGTGCCAGCAGCTTCCCCACGGGAGGGGTAGAGACCCAGTACTTC
CASSFPTGGVETQYF
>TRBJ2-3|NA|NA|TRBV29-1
TGCAGCGTCGGTGGGACAAGGGTGTCAGATACGCAGTATTTT
CSVGGTRVSDTQYF
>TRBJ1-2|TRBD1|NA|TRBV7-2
TGTGCCAGCAGCCCCCGGGACAGTACTAACTATGGCTACACCTTC
CASSPRDSTNYGYTF
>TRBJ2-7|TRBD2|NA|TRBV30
TGTGCCACGGGACTAGGAAAGTACGAGCAGTACTTC
CATGLGKYEQYF
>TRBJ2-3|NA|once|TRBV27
TGTGCCAGCAGTTTATCGGGGCGGGGTAGGGATACGCAGTATTTT
CASSLSGRGRDTQYF
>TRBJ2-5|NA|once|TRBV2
TGTGCCAGCAGGCCCCCAGAGGGGACCCAGTACTTC
CASRPPEGTQYF
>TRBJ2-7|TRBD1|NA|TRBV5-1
TGCGCCAGCAGCACCGGACAGGGCTCCTACGAGCAGTACTTC
CASSTGQGSYEQYF
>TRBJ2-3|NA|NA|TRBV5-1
TGCGCCAGCAGCTTGGCAGGCGGGGGCACAGATACGCAGTATTTT
CASSLAGGGTDTQYF
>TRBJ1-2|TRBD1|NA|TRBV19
TGTGCCAGTAGTATCGACTCCGGGACAGGGGTGGCGGGCTACACCTTC
CASSIDSGTGVAGYTF
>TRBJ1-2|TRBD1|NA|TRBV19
TGTGCCAGTAGTATAAATGGCAGGGGGAACTATGGCTACACCTTC
CASSINGRGNYGYTF
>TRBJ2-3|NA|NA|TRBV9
TGTGCCAGCAGCGTAGAACTCCGCACAGATACGCAGTATTTT
CASSVELRTDTQYF
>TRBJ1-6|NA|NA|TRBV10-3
TGTGCCATCAGTGGGGGGGATTCACCCCTCCACTTT
CAISGGDSPLHF
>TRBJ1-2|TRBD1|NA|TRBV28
TGTGCCAGCAGTACACAGGGGTATGGCTACACCTTC
CASSTQGYGYTF
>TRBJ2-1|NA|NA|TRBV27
TGTGCCAGCAGCCCCGGGACTTCCCCCTACAATGAGCAGTTCTTC
CASSPGTSPYNEQFF
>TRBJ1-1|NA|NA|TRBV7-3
TGTGCCAGCAGCATCGTCCCCGGGGTCGCGAACACTGAAGCTTTCTTT
CASSIVPGVANTEAFF
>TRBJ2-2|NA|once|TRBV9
TGTGCCAGCAGCGTAGCTGCAGGGGCCTTTGTCGGGGAGCTGTTTTTT
CASSVAAGAFVGELFF
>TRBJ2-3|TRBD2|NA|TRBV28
TGTGCCAGCAGTTTAAGATTAGGACTAGCGGGGGGAGATACGCAGTATTTT
CASSLRLGLAGGDTQYF
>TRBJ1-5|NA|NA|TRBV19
TGTGCCAGTACCCACCGGATGAGGCACTTTAGCAATCAGCCCCAGCATTTT
CASTHRMRHFSNQPQHF
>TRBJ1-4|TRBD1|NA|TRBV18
TGTGCCAGCTCACCCGGGACAGAAAATGAAAAACTGTTTTTT
CASSPGTENEKLFF
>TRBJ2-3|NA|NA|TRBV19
TGTGCCAGCACAACCCTCTTGGGGAGCGCTACGCAGTATTTT
CASTTLLGSATQYF
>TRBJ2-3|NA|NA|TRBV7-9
TGTGCCAGCAGCTTAGCCCGGCAAACTACAACAGATACGCAGTATTTT
CASSLARQTTTDTQYF